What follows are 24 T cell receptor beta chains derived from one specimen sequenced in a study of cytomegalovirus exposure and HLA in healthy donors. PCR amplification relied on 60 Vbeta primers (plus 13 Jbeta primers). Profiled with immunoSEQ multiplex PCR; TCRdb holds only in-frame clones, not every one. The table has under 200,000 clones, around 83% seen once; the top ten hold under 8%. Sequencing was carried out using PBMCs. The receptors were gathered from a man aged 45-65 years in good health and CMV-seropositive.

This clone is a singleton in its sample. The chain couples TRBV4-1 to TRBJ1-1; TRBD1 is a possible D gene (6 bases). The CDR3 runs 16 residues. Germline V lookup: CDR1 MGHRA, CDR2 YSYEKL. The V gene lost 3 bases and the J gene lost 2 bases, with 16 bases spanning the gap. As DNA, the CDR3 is TGCGCCAGCAGCCAGGGCCTTACAGGGCTCAACACTGAAGCTTTCTTT. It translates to CASSQGLTGLNTEAFF.

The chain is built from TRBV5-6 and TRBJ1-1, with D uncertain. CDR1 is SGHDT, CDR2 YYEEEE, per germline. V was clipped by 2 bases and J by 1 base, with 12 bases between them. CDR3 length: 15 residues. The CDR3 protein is CASSFGEGANTEAFF. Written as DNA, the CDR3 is TGTGCCAGCAGCTTCGGGGAGGGTGCGAACACTGAAGCTTTCTTT.

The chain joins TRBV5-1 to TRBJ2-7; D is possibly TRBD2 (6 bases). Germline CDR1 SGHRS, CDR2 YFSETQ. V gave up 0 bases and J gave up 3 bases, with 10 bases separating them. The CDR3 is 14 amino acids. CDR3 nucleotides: TGCGCCAGCAGCTTGGGGGCGGGATTCTACGAGCAGTACGTC. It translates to CASSLGAGFYEQYV.

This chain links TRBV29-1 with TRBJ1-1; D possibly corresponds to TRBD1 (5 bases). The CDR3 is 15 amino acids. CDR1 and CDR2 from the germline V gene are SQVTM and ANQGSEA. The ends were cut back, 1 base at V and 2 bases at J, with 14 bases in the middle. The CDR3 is CSVEGGRDFNTEAFF. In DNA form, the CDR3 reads TGCAGCGTTGAAGGCGGCCGGGACTTTAACACTGAAGCTTTCTTT.

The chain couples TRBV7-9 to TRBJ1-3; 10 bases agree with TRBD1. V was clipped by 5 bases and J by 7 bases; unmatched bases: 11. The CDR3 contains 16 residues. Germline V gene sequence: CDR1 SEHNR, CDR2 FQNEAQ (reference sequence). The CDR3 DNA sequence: TGTGCCAGCAGCCCTCCGACAGGGGGCGGCGGGAACACCATATATTTT. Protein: CASSPPTGGGGNTIYF.

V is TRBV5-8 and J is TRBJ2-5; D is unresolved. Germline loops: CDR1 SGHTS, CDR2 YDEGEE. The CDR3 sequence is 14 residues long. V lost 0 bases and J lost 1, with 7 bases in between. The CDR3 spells CASSLGHRQETQYF. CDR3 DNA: TGTGCCAGCAGCTTGGGGCACCGCCAAGAGACCCAGTACTTC.

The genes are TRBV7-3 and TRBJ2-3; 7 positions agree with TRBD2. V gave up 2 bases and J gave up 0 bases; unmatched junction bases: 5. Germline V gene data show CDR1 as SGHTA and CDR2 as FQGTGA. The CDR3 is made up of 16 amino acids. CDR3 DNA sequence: TGTGCCAGCAGCTTAGGGGCGGGAGATAGCACAGATACGCAGTATTTT. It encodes CASSLGAGDSTDTQYF.

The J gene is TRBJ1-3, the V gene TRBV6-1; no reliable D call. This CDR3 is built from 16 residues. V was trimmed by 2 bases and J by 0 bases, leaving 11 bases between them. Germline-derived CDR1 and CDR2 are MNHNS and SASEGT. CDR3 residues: CASSENRGNSGNTIYF. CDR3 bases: TGTGCCAGCAGTGAAAATAGAGGAAACTCTGGAAACACCATATATTTT.

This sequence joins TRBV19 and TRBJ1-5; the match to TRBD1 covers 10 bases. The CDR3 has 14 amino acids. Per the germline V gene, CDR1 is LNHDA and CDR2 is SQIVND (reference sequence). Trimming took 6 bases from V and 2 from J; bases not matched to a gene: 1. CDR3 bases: TGTGCCAGTAGCGGGACAGGGGGCAATCAGCCCCAGCATTTT. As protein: CASSGTGGNQPQHF.

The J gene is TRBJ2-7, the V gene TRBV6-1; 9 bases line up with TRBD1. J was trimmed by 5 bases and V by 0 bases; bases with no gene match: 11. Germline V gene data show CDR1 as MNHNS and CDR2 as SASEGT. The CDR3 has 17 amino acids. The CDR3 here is CASSEAEVETGGHEQYV. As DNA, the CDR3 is TGTGCCAGCAGTGAAGCGGAGGTGGAGACAGGGGGGCACGAGCAGTACGTC.

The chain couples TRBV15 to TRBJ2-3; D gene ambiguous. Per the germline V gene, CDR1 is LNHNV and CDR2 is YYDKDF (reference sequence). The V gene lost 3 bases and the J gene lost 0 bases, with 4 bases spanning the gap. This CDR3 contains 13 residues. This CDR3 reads CATSRESTDTQYF. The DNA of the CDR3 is TGTGCCACCAGCAGGGAGAGCACAGATACGCAGTATTTT.

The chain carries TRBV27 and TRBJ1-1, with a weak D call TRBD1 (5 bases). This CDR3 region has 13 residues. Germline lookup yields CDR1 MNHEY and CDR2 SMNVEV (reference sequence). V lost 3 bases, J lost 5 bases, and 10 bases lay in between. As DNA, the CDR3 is TGTGCCAGCAGTTTGGGGGGGAATACTGAAGCTTTCTTT. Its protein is CASSLGGNTEAFF.

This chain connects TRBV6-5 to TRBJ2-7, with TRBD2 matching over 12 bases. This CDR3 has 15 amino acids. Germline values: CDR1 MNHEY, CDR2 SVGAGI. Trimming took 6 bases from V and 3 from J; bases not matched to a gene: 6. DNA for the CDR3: TGTGCCAGCAGCCCTGGACTAGCGGGAAACTACGAGCAGTACGTC. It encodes CASSPGLAGNYEQYV.

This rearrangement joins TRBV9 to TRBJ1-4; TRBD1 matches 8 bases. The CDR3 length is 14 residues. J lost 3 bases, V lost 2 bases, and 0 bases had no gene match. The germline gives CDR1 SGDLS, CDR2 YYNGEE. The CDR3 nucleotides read TGTGCCAGCAGCGTGACAGGGGCTAATGAAAAACTGTTTTTT. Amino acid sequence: CASSVTGANEKLFF.

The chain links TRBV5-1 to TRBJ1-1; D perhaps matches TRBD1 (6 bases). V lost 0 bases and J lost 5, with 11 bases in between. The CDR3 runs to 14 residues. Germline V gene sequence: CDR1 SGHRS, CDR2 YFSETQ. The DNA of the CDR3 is TGCGCCAGCAGCTTGGCAGGGGCGAGTACTGAAGCTTTCTTT. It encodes CASSLAGASTEAFF.

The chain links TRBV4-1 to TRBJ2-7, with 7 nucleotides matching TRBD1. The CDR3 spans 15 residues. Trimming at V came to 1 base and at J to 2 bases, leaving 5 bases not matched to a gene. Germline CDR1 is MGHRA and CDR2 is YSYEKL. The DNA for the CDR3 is TGCGCCAGCAGCCAAGGTCCAGGGACAGCCTACGAGCAGTACTTC. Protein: CASSQGPGTAYEQYF.

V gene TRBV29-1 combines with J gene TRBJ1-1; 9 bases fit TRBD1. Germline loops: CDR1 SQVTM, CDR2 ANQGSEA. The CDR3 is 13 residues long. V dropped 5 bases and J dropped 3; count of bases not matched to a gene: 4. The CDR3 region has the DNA TGCAGCGTTCCGACAGGGGGATACACTGAAGCTTTCTTT. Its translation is CSVPTGGYTEAFF.

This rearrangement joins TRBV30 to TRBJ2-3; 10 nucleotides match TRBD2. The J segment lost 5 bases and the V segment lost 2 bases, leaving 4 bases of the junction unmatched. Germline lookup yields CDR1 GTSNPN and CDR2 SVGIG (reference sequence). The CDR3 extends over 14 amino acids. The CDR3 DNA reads TGTGCCTGGAGTCTAGCGGGAGCAGGAGATACGCAGTATTTT. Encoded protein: CAWSLAGAGDTQYF.

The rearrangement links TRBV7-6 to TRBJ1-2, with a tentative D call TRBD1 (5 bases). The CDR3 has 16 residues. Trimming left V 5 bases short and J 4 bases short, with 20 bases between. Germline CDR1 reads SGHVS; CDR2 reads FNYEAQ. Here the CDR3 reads CASSPSGGRAFYGYTF. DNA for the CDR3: TGTGCCAGCAGCCCTAGCGGTGGCAGGGCCTTCTATGGCTACACCTTC.

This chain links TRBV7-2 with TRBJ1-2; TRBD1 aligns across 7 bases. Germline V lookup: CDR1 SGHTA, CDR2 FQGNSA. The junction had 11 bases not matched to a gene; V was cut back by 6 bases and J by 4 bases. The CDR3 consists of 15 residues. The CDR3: CASSPDRTRSYGYTF. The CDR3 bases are TGTGCCAGCAGTCCGGACAGGACCCGAAGCTATGGCTACACCTTC.

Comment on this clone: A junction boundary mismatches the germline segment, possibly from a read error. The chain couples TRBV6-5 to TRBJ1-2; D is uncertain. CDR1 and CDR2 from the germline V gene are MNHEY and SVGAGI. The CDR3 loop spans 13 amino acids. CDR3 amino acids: CASNYRGGYGYTF. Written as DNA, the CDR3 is TGTGCCAGCAATTACCGGGGTGGCTATGGCTACACCTTC.

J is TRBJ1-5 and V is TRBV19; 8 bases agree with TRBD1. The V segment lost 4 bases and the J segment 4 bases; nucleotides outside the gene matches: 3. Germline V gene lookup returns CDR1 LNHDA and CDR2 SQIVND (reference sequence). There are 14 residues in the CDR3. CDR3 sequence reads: CASSRTGINQPQHF. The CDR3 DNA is TGTGCCAGTAGTAGGACAGGGATTAATCAGCCCCAGCATTTT.

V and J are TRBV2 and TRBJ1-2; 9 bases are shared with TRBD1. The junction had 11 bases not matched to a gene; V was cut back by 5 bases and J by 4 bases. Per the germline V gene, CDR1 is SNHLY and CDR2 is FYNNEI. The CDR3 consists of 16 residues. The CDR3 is CASSRIGQGSSYGYTF. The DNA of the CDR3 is TGTGCCAGCAGTCGAATCGGACAGGGGAGTAGCTATGGCTACACCTTC.

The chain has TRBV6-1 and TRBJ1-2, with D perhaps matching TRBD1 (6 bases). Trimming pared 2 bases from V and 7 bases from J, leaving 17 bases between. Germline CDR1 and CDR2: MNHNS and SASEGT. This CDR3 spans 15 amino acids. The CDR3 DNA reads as TGTGCCAGCAGTGAATTGCTGCAGGGGCCAGGTGGCTACACCTTC. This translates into CASSELLQGPGGYTF.